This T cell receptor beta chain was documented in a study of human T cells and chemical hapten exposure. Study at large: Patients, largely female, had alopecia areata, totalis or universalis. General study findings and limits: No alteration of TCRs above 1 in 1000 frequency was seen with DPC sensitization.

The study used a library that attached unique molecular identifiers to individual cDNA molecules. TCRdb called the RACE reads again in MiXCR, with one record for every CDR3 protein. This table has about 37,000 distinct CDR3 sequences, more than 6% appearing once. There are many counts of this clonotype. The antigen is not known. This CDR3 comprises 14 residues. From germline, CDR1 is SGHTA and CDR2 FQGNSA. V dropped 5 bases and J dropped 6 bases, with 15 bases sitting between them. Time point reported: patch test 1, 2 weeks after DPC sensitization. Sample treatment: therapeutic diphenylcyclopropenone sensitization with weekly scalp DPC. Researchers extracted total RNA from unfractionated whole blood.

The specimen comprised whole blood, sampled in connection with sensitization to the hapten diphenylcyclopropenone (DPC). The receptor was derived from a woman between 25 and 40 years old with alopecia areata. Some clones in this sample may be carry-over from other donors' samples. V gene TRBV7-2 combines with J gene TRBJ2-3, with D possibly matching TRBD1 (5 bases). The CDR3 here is CASSTLLQEDTQYF. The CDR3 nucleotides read TGTGCCAGCAGCACCCTTTTACAGGAGGATACGCAGTATTTT.